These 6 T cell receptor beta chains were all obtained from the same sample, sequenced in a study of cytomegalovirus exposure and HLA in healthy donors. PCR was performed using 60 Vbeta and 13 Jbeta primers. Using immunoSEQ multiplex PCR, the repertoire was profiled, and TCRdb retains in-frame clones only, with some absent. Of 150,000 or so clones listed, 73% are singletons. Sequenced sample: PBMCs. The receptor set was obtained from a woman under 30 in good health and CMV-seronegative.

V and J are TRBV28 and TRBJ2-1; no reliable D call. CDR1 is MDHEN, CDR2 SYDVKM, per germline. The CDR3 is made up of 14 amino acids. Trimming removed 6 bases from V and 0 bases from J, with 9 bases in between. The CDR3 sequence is CASREPNSYNEQFF. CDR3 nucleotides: TGTGCCAGCAGAGAGCCCAACTCCTACAATGAGCAGTTCTTC.

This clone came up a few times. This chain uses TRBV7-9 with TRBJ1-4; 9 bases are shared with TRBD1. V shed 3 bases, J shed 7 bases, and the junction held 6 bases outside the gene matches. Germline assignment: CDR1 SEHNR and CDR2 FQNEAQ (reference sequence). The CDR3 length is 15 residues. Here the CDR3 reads CASSLGTGRIEKLFF. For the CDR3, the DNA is TGTGCCAGCAGCTTGGGGACAGGGAGGATTGAAAAACTGTTTTTT.

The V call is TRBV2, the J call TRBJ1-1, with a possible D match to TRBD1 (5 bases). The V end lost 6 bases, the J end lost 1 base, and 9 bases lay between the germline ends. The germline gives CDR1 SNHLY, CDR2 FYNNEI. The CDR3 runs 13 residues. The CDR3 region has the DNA TGTGCCAGCAGCGGAGACAGGAACACTGAAGCTTTCTTT. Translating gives CASSGDRNTEAFF.

The CDR3 loop is CASSLGQGEVTEAFF. Written as DNA, the CDR3 is TGTGCCAGCAGCTTAGGACAGGGTGAGGTCACTGAAGCTTTCTTT. The genes are TRBV5-4 and TRBJ1-1; TRBD1 matches 8 bases. The CDR3 has 15 amino acids. The V and J ends lost 2 bases and 4 bases, in that order; junction bases with no gene match: 7. CDR1 is SGHNT and CDR2 is YYREEE in the germline V gene (reference sequence).

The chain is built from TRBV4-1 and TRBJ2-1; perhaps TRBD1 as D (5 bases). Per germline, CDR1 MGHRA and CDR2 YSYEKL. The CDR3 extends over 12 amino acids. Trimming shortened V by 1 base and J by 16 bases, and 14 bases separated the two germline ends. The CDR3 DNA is TGCGCCAGCAGCCAAGTAGGGGCAGCCGTTTTCTTC. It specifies CASSQVGAAVFF.

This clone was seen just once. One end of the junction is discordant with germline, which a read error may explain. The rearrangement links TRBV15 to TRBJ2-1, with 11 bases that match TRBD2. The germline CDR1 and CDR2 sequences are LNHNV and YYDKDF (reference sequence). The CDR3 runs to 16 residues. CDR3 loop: CATRRVAGGTYNEQFF. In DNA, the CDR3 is TGTGCCACCCGCAGGGTAGCGGGAGGGACCTACAATGAGCAGTTCTTC.